These T cell receptor beta chains were read from a single sample in a study of monozygotic twins with inflammatory bowel disease. TCRdb re-called the 5' RACE reads and catalogs CDR3 proteins one per entry, DNA excluded. The sample includes around 410,000 distinct CDR3 sequences. The material sequenced was blood. These receptors were taken from a human donor with ulcerative colitis or Crohn's disease, or a healthy co-twin of an affected twin (not recorded which). Both conserved end residues are part of each CDR3. Fields, in order: V gene, J gene, CDR3 protein.

V gene: TRBV20-1; J gene: TRBJ2-5; CDR3 protein: CSAFVPGSQETQYF
V gene: TRBV28; J gene: TRBJ2-2; CDR3 protein: CASVPGTRTGELFF
V gene: TRBV7-3; J gene: TRBJ2-3; CDR3 protein: CASAKTSLGTDTQYF
V gene: TRBV7-2; J gene: TRBJ1-1; CDR3 protein: CASTAGANTEAFF
V gene: TRBV7-2; J gene: TRBJ2-3; CDR3 protein: CASRADRGRDTQYF
V gene: TRBV28; J gene: TRBJ2-7; CDR3 protein: CASSLCTSGRCEQYF
V gene: TRBV28; J gene: TRBJ2-1; CDR3 protein: CASFPGQGMRNEQFF
V gene: TRBV7-6; J gene: TRBJ2-1; CDR3 protein: CASSLAGTGDALYNEQFF
V gene: TRBV29-1; J gene: TRBJ2-2; CDR3 protein: CSVEEKWIGGTGELFF
V gene: TRBV4-1; J gene: TRBJ2-7; CDR3 protein: CASSQDPPDSPYEQYF
V gene: TRBV7-2; J gene: TRBJ1-1; CDR3 protein: CASSRKGGSAEAFF
V gene: TRBV11-2; J gene: TRBJ1-3; CDR3 protein: CASSRISGNTIYF
V gene: TRBV7-2; J gene: TRBJ1-2; CDR3 protein: CASSLDRVEYGYTF
V gene: TRBV2; J gene: TRBJ2-3; CDR3 protein: CAIQRGTTTDTQYF
V gene: TRBV6-5; J gene: TRBJ1-2; CDR3 protein: CATLEGYGYTF
V gene: TRBV18; J gene: TRBJ1-6; CDR3 protein: CASSPEAVGNSPLHF
V gene: TRBV10-3; J gene: TRBJ2-3; CDR3 protein: CAISESKDLTSYTDTQYF
V gene: TRBV4-3; J gene: TRBJ2-7; CDR3 protein: CASSQDLGTSGTYEQYF
V gene: TRBV3-1; J gene: TRBJ1-1; CDR3 protein: CASSTGFDTEAFF
V gene: TRBV14; J gene: TRBJ2-1; CDR3 protein: CASSQPKGNEQFF
V gene: TRBV6-1; J gene: TRBJ2-3; CDR3 protein: CASSATTRAGGPPDTQYF
V gene: TRBV2; J gene: TRBJ2-3; CDR3 protein: CASRYSGGTNTDTQYF
V gene: TRBV7-3; J gene: TRBJ1-2; CDR3 protein: CASKGSGDYGYTF
V gene: TRBV12-3/TRBV12-4; J gene: TRBJ2-1; CDR3 protein: CASSLIAGGEQFF
V gene: TRBV6-5; J gene: TRBJ1-5; CDR3 protein: CASSSTGVGDQPQHF
V gene: TRBV30; J gene: TRBJ2-7; CDR3 protein: CAWSEVYEQYF
V gene: TRBV27; J gene: TRBJ2-5; CDR3 protein: CASSLSSAIGTQYF
V gene: TRBV29-1; J gene: TRBJ2-1; CDR3 protein: CSVETLAGGEQFF
V gene: TRBV20-1; J gene: TRBJ2-2; CDR3 protein: CSARDRGARGTGELFF
V gene: TRBV29-1; J gene: TRBJ2-5; CDR3 protein: CSVEPRKETQYF
V gene: TRBV6-2/TRBV6-3; J gene: TRBJ2-1; CDR3 protein: CASSYRQASGIYNEQFF
V gene: TRBV5-1; J gene: TRBJ1-2; CDR3 protein: CASNPSGTEAKGYTF
V gene: TRBV6-5; J gene: TRBJ2-7; CDR3 protein: CASTLLGTDSYEQYF
V gene: TRBV9; J gene: TRBJ2-2; CDR3 protein: CASSVGGGGGTGELFF
V gene: TRBV6-1; J gene: TRBJ1-4; CDR3 protein: CASSLRGPEEKLFF
V gene: TRBV6-1; J gene: TRBJ2-1; CDR3 protein: CASSEPAGRYNEQFF
V gene: TRBV27; J gene: TRBJ2-1; CDR3 protein: CASSPYSTNEQFF
V gene: TRBV5-1; J gene: TRBJ2-7; CDR3 protein: CASSFGHTGGYEQYF
V gene: TRBV7-9; J gene: TRBJ2-3; CDR3 protein: CASSLGIRDRDTDTQYF
V gene: TRBV29-1; J gene: TRBJ1-4; CDR3 protein: CSVEGRRDGTGDEKLFF
V gene: TRBV25-1; J gene: TRBJ2-1; CDR3 protein: CASSEWTGDEQFF
V gene: TRBV29-1; J gene: TRBJ1-1; CDR3 protein: CSAQDRNTEAFF
V gene: TRBV10-3; J gene: TRBJ1-5; CDR3 protein: CAISGGDQPQHF
V gene: TRBV19; J gene: TRBJ1-1; CDR3 protein: CASSMMGARTEAFF
V gene: TRBV27; J gene: TRBJ1-5; CDR3 protein: CASSLWGQQNQPQHF
V gene: TRBV7-9; J gene: TRBJ2-1; CDR3 protein: CASSLSGTSEFF
V gene: TRBV20-1; J gene: TRBJ1-3; CDR3 protein: CSAAAPSSGNTIYF
V gene: TRBV20-1; J gene: TRBJ2-3; CDR3 protein: CSAPKRGGTDTQYF
V gene: TRBV7-6; J gene: TRBJ2-1; CDR3 protein: CASSLSSSLYNEQFF
V gene: TRBV10-3; J gene: TRBJ2-3; CDR3 protein: CAIGTSGTDTQYF
V gene: TRBV5-6; J gene: TRBJ2-7; CDR3 protein: CASSLNLLVDSNEQYF
V gene: TRBV7-2; J gene: TRBJ1-2; CDR3 protein: CASSPSAGLYGYTF
V gene: TRBV5-1; J gene: TRBJ2-5; CDR3 protein: CASRNSAIAGGEETQYF